A selection of T cell receptor beta chains follows, all from one sample in a study of shared T cell receptors in the human thymus. The table came from immunoSEQ multiplex PCR; TCRdb's copy has only in-frame clones and leaves some out. The repertoire has about 710,000 clones, about 89% of them found once; the top ten carry over 0.008%. This same sample was also part of a study on human thymus T cells.

Sequenced: thymocytes. Receptor source: a boy in the first two years of life with a congenital heart defect. Both conserved end residues are part of each CDR3. The order of the fields is clone size, D gene, V gene, J gene, CDR3 length, CDR3 protein, CDR3 DNA. A D gene is named only where the DNA matches it firmly. Clone size is not always given. Where it is, it says once, few, many or a class for expanded clones.

clone_size: -; d_call: TRBD1; v_call: TRBV7-8; j_call: TRBJ2-7; cdr3_length: 14; cdr3_aa: CASSSPGGIYEQYF; cdr3_nt: TGTGCCAGCAGCTCACCAGGGGGAATCTACGAGCAGTACTTC
clone_size: once; d_call: TRBD1; v_call: TRBV6-6; j_call: TRBJ2-7; cdr3_length: 13; cdr3_aa: CASNPDRGHEQYF; cdr3_nt: TGTGCCAGCAACCCAGACAGGGGCCACGAGCAGTACTTC
clone_size: few; d_call: -; v_call: TRBV14; j_call: TRBJ2-2; cdr3_length: 18; cdr3_aa: CASSHGVEGGRNTGELFF; cdr3_nt: TGTGCCAGCAGCCATGGGGTAGAAGGGGGACGGAACACCGGGGAGCTGTTTTTT
clone_size: -; d_call: -; v_call: TRBV28; j_call: TRBJ2-7; cdr3_length: 17; cdr3_aa: CASSPIDGARISYEQYF; cdr3_nt: TGTGCCAGCAGCCCTATTGATGGGGCCAGGATCTCCTACGAGCAGTACTTC
clone_size: -; d_call: -; v_call: TRBV9; j_call: TRBJ2-3; cdr3_length: 14; cdr3_aa: CASSVSRFTDTQYF; cdr3_nt: TGTGCCAGCAGCGTAAGCAGGTTCACAGATACGCAGTATTTT
clone_size: -; d_call: -; v_call: TRBV7-6; j_call: TRBJ2-1; cdr3_length: 19; cdr3_aa: CASSSGQPTQTKTYNEQFF; cdr3_nt: TGTGCCAGCAGCTCCGGACAGCCTACCCAAACAAAAACCTACAATGAGCAGTTCTTC
clone_size: -; d_call: -; v_call: TRBV5-1; j_call: TRBJ2-3; cdr3_length: 19; cdr3_aa: CASSLAIQRGGRGTDTQYF; cdr3_nt: TGCGCCAGCAGCTTGGCCATTCAAAGGGGAGGACGGGGGACAGATACGCAGTATTTT
clone_size: -; d_call: TRBD1; v_call: TRBV28; j_call: TRBJ2-5; cdr3_length: 16; cdr3_aa: CASSPPDRVSQETQYF; cdr3_nt: TGTGCCAGCAGTCCCCCAGACAGGGTTAGCCAAGAGACCCAGTACTTC
clone_size: -; d_call: TRBD1; v_call: TRBV27; j_call: TRBJ2-7; cdr3_length: 15; cdr3_aa: CASTTTGTGEHEQYF; cdr3_nt: TGTGCCAGCACGACGACCGGGACAGGTGAGCACGAGCAGTACTTC
clone_size: -; d_call: -; v_call: TRBV2; j_call: TRBJ2-1; cdr3_length: 18; cdr3_aa: CASSEARAATLADNEQFF; cdr3_nt: TGTGCCAGCAGTGAAGCGCGGGCGGCGACACTAGCCGACAATGAGCAGTTCTTC
clone_size: -; d_call: -; v_call: TRBV7-9; j_call: TRBJ2-7; cdr3_length: 17; cdr3_aa: CASSLAPRGAISYEQYF; cdr3_nt: TGTGCCAGCAGCTTAGCCCCACGGGGGGCCATCTCCTACGAGCAGTACTTC
clone_size: -; d_call: -; v_call: TRBV4-2; j_call: TRBJ2-7; cdr3_length: 15; cdr3_aa: CASSQDRDITYEQYF; cdr3_nt: TGTGCCAGCAGCCAAGATAGGGACATCACCTACGAGCAGTACTTC
clone_size: -; d_call: -; v_call: TRBV6-6; j_call: TRBJ2-1; cdr3_length: 14; cdr3_aa: CASSPGVLGNEQFF; cdr3_nt: TGTGCCAGCAGTCCCGGGGTACTTGGGAATGAGCAGTTCTTC
clone_size: -; d_call: TRBD1; v_call: TRBV29-1; j_call: TRBJ2-1; cdr3_length: 15; cdr3_aa: CSVEGHRGSYNEQFF; cdr3_nt: TGCAGCGTTGAAGGGCACAGGGGCTCCTACAATGAGCAGTTCTTC
clone_size: -; d_call: -; v_call: TRBV9; j_call: TRBJ1-3; cdr3_length: 14; cdr3_aa: CASSADSSGNTIYF; cdr3_nt: TGTGCCAGCAGCGCGGACAGCTCTGGAAACACCATATATTTT
clone_size: -; d_call: -; v_call: TRBV19; j_call: TRBJ2-2; cdr3_length: 13; cdr3_aa: CASIEENTGELFF; cdr3_nt: TGTGCCAGTATCGAGGAGAACACCGGGGAGCTGTTTTTT
clone_size: few; d_call: TRBD1; v_call: TRBV4-1; j_call: TRBJ1-1; cdr3_length: 17; cdr3_aa: CASSQTVPGQGNTEAFF; cdr3_nt: TGCGCCAGCAGCCAAACGGTACCGGGACAGGGGAACACTGAAGCTTTCTTT
clone_size: -; d_call: TRBD1; v_call: TRBV28; j_call: TRBJ1-3; cdr3_length: 19; cdr3_aa: CASSLSTGIIGSFGNTIYF; cdr3_nt: TGTGCCAGCAGTTTATCGACAGGGATAATCGGAAGTTTTGGAAACACCATATATTTT
clone_size: once; d_call: TRBD1; v_call: TRBV6-1; j_call: TRBJ1-2; cdr3_length: 14; cdr3_aa: CASSEERGGVGYTF; cdr3_nt: TGTGCCAGCAGTGAAGAGAGAGGGGGCGTTGGCTACACCTTC
clone_size: -; d_call: -; v_call: TRBV12-5; j_call: TRBJ2-1; cdr3_length: 14; cdr3_aa: CASGLVTDDNEQFF; cdr3_nt: TGTGCTAGTGGTTTGGTAACAGACGACAATGAGCAGTTCTTC
clone_size: -; d_call: -; v_call: TRBV5-1; j_call: TRBJ2-1; cdr3_length: 19; cdr3_aa: CASSLRGGTAPIYYNEQFF; cdr3_nt: TGCGCCAGCAGCTTGAGAGGAGGGACTGCTCCAATCTACTACAATGAGCAGTTCTTC
clone_size: -; d_call: -; v_call: TRBV6-5; j_call: TRBJ1-6; cdr3_length: 14; cdr3_aa: CASSFQGPNSPLHF; cdr3_nt: TGTGCCAGCAGTTTTCAGGGGCCTAATTCACCCCTCCACTTT
clone_size: -; d_call: -; v_call: TRBV27; j_call: TRBJ1-5; cdr3_length: 16; cdr3_aa: CASSPSAPRGHQPQHF; cdr3_nt: TGTGCCAGCAGTCCTTCGGCCCCGCGGGGGCATCAGCCCCAGCATTTT
clone_size: once; d_call: -; v_call: TRBV4-1; j_call: TRBJ1-5; cdr3_length: 15; cdr3_aa: CASSQDRGLNQPQHF; cdr3_nt: TGCGCCAGCAGCCAAGACAGGGGATTAAATCAGCCCCAGCATTTT
clone_size: -; d_call: TRBD2; v_call: TRBV5-1; j_call: TRBJ2-5; cdr3_length: 19; cdr3_aa: CASSLVGRVLAGGQETQYF; cdr3_nt: TGCGCCAGCAGCTTGGTCGGCAGGGTACTAGCGGGGGGACAAGAGACCCAGTACTTC
clone_size: once; d_call: -; v_call: TRBV5-1; j_call: TRBJ1-1; cdr3_length: 13; cdr3_aa: CASSLAGYTEAFF; cdr3_nt: TGCGCCAGCAGCTTGGCCGGGTACACTGAAGCTTTCTTT
clone_size: -; d_call: -; v_call: TRBV4-3; j_call: TRBJ1-4; cdr3_length: 14; cdr3_aa: CASSRETPNEKLFF; cdr3_nt: TGCGCCAGCAGCCGCGAAACCCCTAATGAAAAACTGTTTTTT
clone_size: -; d_call: -; v_call: TRBV11-2; j_call: TRBJ1-6; cdr3_length: 17; cdr3_aa: CASSLWFPGQPNSPLHF; cdr3_nt: TGTGCCAGCAGCTTATGGTTCCCGGGACAACCTAATTCACCCCTCCACTTT
clone_size: few; d_call: TRBD1; v_call: TRBV28; j_call: TRBJ2-7; cdr3_length: 15; cdr3_aa: CASRTGRTGFYEQYF; cdr3_nt: TGTGCCAGCAGGACGGGAAGGACAGGCTTCTACGAGCAGTACTTC
clone_size: -; d_call: -; v_call: TRBV15; j_call: TRBJ1-5; cdr3_length: 19; cdr3_aa: CATSSGQTPSDGSNQPQHF; cdr3_nt: TGTGCCACCAGCAGCGGACAGACCCCCTCGGATGGCTCCAATCAGCCCCAGCATTTT
clone_size: once; d_call: -; v_call: TRBV27; j_call: TRBJ2-2; cdr3_length: 16; cdr3_aa: CARRGGDPRDTGELFF; cdr3_nt: TGTGCCAGACGGGGCGGGGATCCGCGGGACACCGGGGAGCTGTTTTTT
clone_size: few; d_call: -; v_call: TRBV16; j_call: TRBJ2-7; cdr3_length: 15; cdr3_aa: CASSQSLRHPYEQYF; cdr3_nt: TGTGCCAGCAGCCAAAGCTTGAGGCATCCCTACGAGCAGTACTTC
clone_size: -; d_call: TRBD2; v_call: TRBV7-6; j_call: TRBJ2-7; cdr3_length: 17; cdr3_aa: CASSLEIGEGLPYEQYF; cdr3_nt: TGTGCCAGCAGCTTAGAAATAGGGGAGGGCTTACCCTACGAGCAGTACTTC
clone_size: -; d_call: -; v_call: TRBV30; j_call: TRBJ2-3; cdr3_length: 19; cdr3_aa: CAWSNRREVWGESTDTQYF; cdr3_nt: TGTGCCTGGAGTAACCGTCGGGAAGTGTGGGGGGAATCCACAGATACGCAGTATTTT